These T cell receptor beta chains were read from a single sample in a study of T-cell reconstitution after alpha-beta-depleted transplantation in children. TCRdb passed the PCR reads through MiXCR, listing each CDR3 protein once. The sample lists around 490,000 distinct CDR3 sequences; about an eighth were seen once. The specimen was PBMCs, mostly from graft donor cells, collected 180 days after TCRalphabeta/CD19-depleted stem cell transplant. These receptors all come from a female patient aged 2 to 10 who had a stem cell transplant for aplastic anemia, so the T cells may come from the graft donor. The CDR3 runs from the conserved cysteine through the conserved F or W. Fields, in order: V gene, D gene, J gene, clone size, CDR3 DNA, CDR3 protein. D genes are given only for firm matches. Size is omitted from some rows. Given values are once, few, many or a class for expanded clones.

TRBV7-9,.,TRBJ2-1,few,TGTGCCAGCAGGATTAGCGGAGATGAGCAGTTCTTC,CASRISGDEQFF
TRBV28,TRBD1,TRBJ1-2,.,TGTGCCAGCAGTTCGGGGACAGGGGCCGCTCCCTATGGCTACACCTTC,CASSSGTGAAPYGYTF
TRBV6-4,.,TRBJ2-3,.,TGTGCCAGCAGTGACCGGAGTAATACGCAGTATTTT,CASSDRSNTQYF
TRBV5-1,.,TRBJ2-2,many,TGCGCCAGCAGCTCCTATACAGGAAACACCGGGGAGCTGTTTTTT,CASSSYTGNTGELFF
TRBV29-1,TRBD1,TRBJ1-4,many,TGCAGCGTGGGCACAGGGGATAGAGCTAATGAAAAACTGTTTTTT,CSVGTGDRANEKLFF
TRBV29-1,.,TRBJ2-1,few,TGCAGCGTTGAAGATCTTTTAGGTCTTTTATCCTCCTACAATGAGCAGTTCTTC,CSVEDLLGLLSSYNEQFF
TRBV15,.,TRBJ2-1,.,TGTGCCACCAGCATATACAGGGTCGGCAATGAGCAGTTCTTC,CATSIYRVGNEQFF
TRBV4-1,.,TRBJ2-1,.,TGCGCCAGCAGCCAAGATCCAAAGGGGTTGGCAAGACCCTCACACAATGAGCAGTTCTTC,CASSQDPKGLARPSHNEQFF
TRBV5-1,.,TRBJ2-2,few,TGCGCCAGCAGCTTGTGGGACGGGAACACCGGGGAGCTGTTTTTT,CASSLWDGNTGELFF
TRBV12-3/TRBV12-4,TRBD1,TRBJ2-2,.,TGTGCCAGCAGTGCCCCTCGACAGGGGGCCGGGGAGCTGTTTTTT,CASSAPRQGAGELFF
TRBV7-8,.,TRBJ1-2,few,TGTGCCAGCAGCCCGCGATCCGGGGGGCAAGGCTATGGCTACACCTTC,CASSPRSGGQGYGYTF
TRBV7-6,TRBD2,TRBJ2-3,.,TGTGCCAGCAGCTTAAAGGTAGCGGGCAGCACAGATACGCAGTATTTT,CASSLKVAGSTDTQYF
TRBV7-2,TRBD2,TRBJ2-2,.,TGTGCCAGCAGCTTAGTTTCTAGCGGGATGTCCGGGGAGCTGTTTTTT,CASSLVSSGMSGELFF
TRBV18,.,TRBJ2-4,.,TGTGCCAGCTCACCGCTCCGTGACATTCAGTACTTC,CASSPLRDIQYF
TRBV6-5,.,TRBJ1-1,few,TGTGCCAGCAGTTACACCTTTTTGGGGGGCGGCACTGAAGCTTTCTTT,CASSYTFLGGGTEAFF
TRBV18,.,TRBJ1-5,many,TGTGCCAGCTCACCACAGGGGGATCAGCCCCAGCATTTT,CASSPQGDQPQHF
TRBV7-8,.,TRBJ1-5,few,TGTGCCAGCAGCACCCGGACGCCTAGCAATCAGCCCCAGCATTTT,CASSTRTPSNQPQHF
TRBV28,.,TRBJ1-4,.,TGTGCCAGCTCGCAAAGGCGAGAAAAACTGTTTTTT,CASSQRREKLFF
TRBV6-1,.,TRBJ2-4,.,TGTGCCAGCAGAGACCTAGTGGCGGCCAAAAACATTCAGTACTTC,CASRDLVAAKNIQYF
TRBV4-3,.,TRBJ2-3,many,TGCGCCAGCAGCCAAGGGCCGGGAATCACAGATACGCAGTATTTT,CASSQGPGITDTQYF
TRBV4-3,TRBD1,TRBJ2-5,.,TGCGCCAGCAGCCACAGCACGGGACAGTTACAAGAGACCCAGTACTTC,CASSHSTGQLQETQYF